The entry below describes one T cell receptor (beta chain). Its recognized antigen is unknown. It has no much larger one-base neighbor in the sample; base qualities were not kept. This sample was included in a study of blood T cell repertoires in COVID-19 (dated by TCRdb to the early 2020s). Some background on the complete study: Collaborator samples came from the United States, Italy and Spain and covered acute and convalescent phases of COVID-19. The material from the prospective study consisted of cDNA or gDNA derived from T cells, B-cell-depleted T cells, or PBMCs. Subjects who had been exposed to COVID-19, were actively infected with it, or had recovered from it provided the deeply sampled blood TCRbeta repertoires that made up the dataset. The repertoires were released in a freely available public database meant as a resource for research on the immune response to SARS-CoV-2. The samples were drawn from two sources: the first 160 participants of the ongoing ImmuneRACE study, and over 1,000 subjects contributed by 6 global collaborators. The sample metadata nearly always contained a de-identified subject ID, COVID-19 status, age in years and sex. HLA class I and class II types, where available, came from metadata supplied by the sample provider rather than from assay-based typing.

Each collaborating institution followed its own protocols to collect whole blood in K2EDTA tubes. For TCRbeta analysis, collaborators shipped samples as frozen whole blood, isolated PBMCs, or DNA extracted from either of those sample types. Broad study findings and their caveats: How much clinical and demographic metadata was included differed by source and by participant, and the metadata was provided uncurated.

CDR3 length: 17 amino acids, cysteine to phenylalanine. Solely the CDR3 DNA is kept, with 51 bases framed from the first base. V lost 0 bases and J lost 1 base, and the count of bases not matched to a germline gene is 5. The germline V gene (reference sequence) supplies CDR1 MNHEY and CDR2 SMNVEV. TCRbeta CDR3 regions were amplified from genomic DNA using the immunoSEQ Assay, a bias-controlled multiplex PCR. The paper's processing steps were these. Nucleated cell counts per sample were estimated from amplification of reference gene primers within the assay. To quantify the absolute abundance of each unique TCRbeta CDR3 rearrangement, sequence reads were collapsed and filtered. For each sample, productive Simpson clonality was calculated as the square root of Simpson's diversity index across productive rearrangements. Here the immuneACCESS table is served through TCRdb, limited to in-frame sequences with V and J called. Missing clones are a known gap in these copies; in checked studies unresolved V genes cover under half, and the rest lacks a known reason. V and J calls and clone size come straight from that table; D and trimming were deduced from the DNA. In all, the sample holds hundreds of thousands of clones, and about 91% of those were seen once. In total, the top ten clones hold about 1.3% of the sample.

The receptor comes from a man at least 80 years old with acute or convalescent COVID-19. The V gene is TRBV27 and the J gene is TRBJ2-3; TRBD2 aligns with 9 central bases. Material for sequencing was peripheral blood. In nucleotides, the sequence is TGTGCCAGCAGTTTATCGACTAGCGGAGAGGGCACAGATACGCAGTATTTT. Translated, this is CASSLSTSGEGTDTQYF.